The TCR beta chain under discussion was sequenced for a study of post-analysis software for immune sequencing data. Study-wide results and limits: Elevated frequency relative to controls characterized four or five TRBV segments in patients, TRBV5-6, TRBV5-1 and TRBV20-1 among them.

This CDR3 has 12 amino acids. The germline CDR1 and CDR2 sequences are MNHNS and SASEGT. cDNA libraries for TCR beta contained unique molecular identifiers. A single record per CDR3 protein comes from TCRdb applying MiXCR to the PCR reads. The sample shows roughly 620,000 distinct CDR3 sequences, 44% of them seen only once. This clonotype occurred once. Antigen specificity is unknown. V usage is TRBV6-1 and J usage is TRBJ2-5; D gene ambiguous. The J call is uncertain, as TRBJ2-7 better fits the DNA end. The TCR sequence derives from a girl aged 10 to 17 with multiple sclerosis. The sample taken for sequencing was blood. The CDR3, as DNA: TGTGCCAGCAGTGACGTTCACCACGAGCAGTACTTC. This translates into CASSDVHHEQYF.